The next 10 T cell receptor beta chains were all read from a single sample in a study of blood T cell repertoires in COVID-19. This table comes from immunoSEQ multiplex PCR, and its TCRdb copy is limited to in-frame clones, with some not included. The table shows fewer than 150,000 clones, with 75% to 90% occurring only once. Material for sequencing was peripheral blood. These receptors were collected from a human donor in a cohort sampled during active COVID-19.

The chain couples TRBV5-1 to TRBJ1-1; 7 bases match TRBD1. This CDR3 has 16 amino acids. In germline, CDR1 is SGHRS, CDR2 YFSETQ. V dropped 3 bases and J dropped 4; count of bases not matched to a gene: 12. CDR3 in DNA: TGCGCCAGCAGCTCAAGACAGGGCCAACCCGCCACTGAAGCTTTCTTT. Translated, it gives CASSSRQGQPATEAFF. Full variable domain (outside the CDR3, taken from reference TRBV5-1 and TRBJ1-1): KAGVTQTPRYLIKTRGQQVTLSCSPISGHRSVSWYQQTPGQGLQFLFEYFSETQRNKGNFPGRFSGRQFSNSRSEMNVSTLELGDSALYLCASSSRQGQPATEAFFGQGTRLTVV.

The chain employs TRBV9 and TRBJ2-5; TRBD1 might be the D (6 bases). The length of the CDR3 is 15 residues. Trimming removed 4 bases at V and 7 bases at J, with 20 bases between. Germline V gene sequence: CDR1 SGDLS, CDR2 YYNGEE. CDR3 coding DNA: TGTGCCAGCAGCTCTACGGTGGGGGCCTCGAGGACCCAGTACTTC. This gives the protein CASSSTVGASRTQYF. Filled out from reference TRBV9 and TRBJ2-5, the complete variable domain reads DSGVTQTPKHLITATGQRVTLRCSPRSGDLSVYWYQQSLDQGLQFLIQYYNGEERAKGNILERFSAQQFPDLHSELNLSSLELGDSALYFCASSSTVGASRTQYFGPGTRLLVL.

V gene TRBV18 combines with J gene TRBJ2-1, with a possible D match to TRBD2 (5 bases). Trimming cost V 1 base and J 9 bases, with 16 bases left between them. CDR1 is KGHSH, CDR2 LQKENI, per germline. The CDR3 runs 15 residues. In DNA, the CDR3 is TGTGCCAGCTCACCACAGGAGGTAGTGTATGGTGAGCAGTTCTTC. Its protein is CASSPQEVVYGEQFF.

The chain recombines TRBV19 with TRBJ2-1, with a tentative D call TRBD2 (5 bases). The CDR3 runs to 16 residues. CDR1 and CDR2 (germline): LNHDA, SQIVND (reference sequence). Trimming removed 4 bases from V and 0 bases from J, with 13 bases in between. CDR3 protein: CASSNTPDSSYNEQFF. DNA of the CDR3: TGTGCCAGTAGTAACACACCGGACTCCTCCTACAATGAGCAGTTCTTC.

This chain connects TRBV27 to TRBJ1-1; weak D call: TRBD1 (6 bases). This CDR3 contains 15 residues. CDR1 MNHEY and CDR2 SMNVEV come from the germline V gene (reference sequence). Deletions cut 7 bases from V and 5 bases from J, with 20 bases between. CDR3 protein: CASTRSSDSGTEAFF. CDR3 nucleotides: TGTGCCAGCACTAGATCCTCGGACAGCGGAACTGAAGCTTTCTTT.

This clone was detected once. The rearrangement links TRBV10-1 to TRBJ1-2; TRBD1 matches 7 bases. The V gene's germline CDR1 is WNHNN and CDR2 SYGVQD (reference sequence). V dropped 0 bases and J dropped 6; count of bases not matched to a gene: 1. This CDR3 comprises 13 residues. The CDR3 DNA is TGCGCCAGCAGTGAGTCTGGACAGGATGGCTACACCTTC. Amino acid sequence: CASSESGQDGYTF.

This rearrangement joins TRBV6-2 or TRBV6-3 to TRBJ1-5; D gene ambiguous. This CDR3 contains 15 residues. V was trimmed by 3 bases and J by 0 bases, leaving 9 bases between them. The germline CDR1 and CDR2 sequences are MNHEY and SVGEGT. CDR3: CASSYFGYSNQPQHF. For the CDR3, the DNA is TGTGCCAGCAGTTATTTCGGTTATAGCAATCAGCCCCAGCATTTT.

CDR3 DNA sequence: TGTGCCAGCAGCTTGACTAGCGGGGGCGGCGAGCAGTACTTC. Translation gives CASSLTSGGGEQYF. J is TRBJ2-7 and V is TRBV7-2; 12 nucleotides agree with TRBD2. J gave up 6 bases and V 3 bases, and 3 bases lay outside the gene matches. The germline V gene encodes CDR1 SGHTA and CDR2 FQGNSA. The CDR3 covers 14 residues.

The chain joins TRBV4-3 to TRBJ2-2, with 9 bases identical to TRBD2. CDR3 length: 16 amino acids. V was clipped by 4 bases and J by 3 bases; unmatched bases: 6. Germline V gene data show CDR1 as LGHNA and CDR2 as YSLEER. The CDR3 protein is CASSLSGGFDTGELFF. CDR3 DNA sequence: TGCGCCAGCAGCCTGAGCGGGGGGTTTGACACCGGGGAGCTGTTTTTT.

V and J are TRBV19 and TRBJ2-1; D remains unclear. CDR3 length: 13 amino acids. Germline lookup yields CDR1 LNHDA and CDR2 SQIVND (reference sequence). Trimming removed 4 bases at V and 4 bases at J, with 8 bases between. The CDR3 protein is CASSKDQYNEQFF. CDR3 DNA sequence: TGTGCCAGTAGTAAAGACCAGTACAATGAGCAGTTCTTC.